These T cell receptor beta chains were read from a single sample in a study of graft-versus-host responses after intestinal transplantation. No antigens are known for them. The repertoire was sequenced with immunoSEQ multiplex PCR; TCRdb's copy has only in-frame clones and lacks some. The sample shows approximately 85,000 clones, approximately 92% of them seen only once. Here the sequenced sample was unstimulated CD8+ T cells sorted from spleen or lymph node cells, taken before transplant. The origin of the receptors is a human donor who was the organ donor for an intestinal transplant. The CDR3 runs from the conserved cysteine through the conserved F or W. The D gene is left open where the match is weak. Size is omitted from some rows. Given values are once, few, many or a class for expanded clones.

v_call: TRBV5-6; j_call: TRBJ2-7; clone_size: -; cdr3_length: 14; d_call: TRBD1; cdr3_aa: CASSLGTGTYEQYF; cdr3_nt: TGTGCCAGCAGCTTGGGGACAGGGACCTACGAGCAGTACTTC
v_call: TRBV11-2; j_call: TRBJ2-7; clone_size: -; cdr3_length: 17; d_call: TRBD2; cdr3_aa: CASSLGLAGGGRYEQYF; cdr3_nt: TGTGCCAGCAGCCTGGGACTAGCGGGAGGGGGGAGGTACGAGCAGTACTTC
v_call: TRBV21-1; j_call: TRBJ1-5; clone_size: -; cdr3_length: 12; d_call: -; cdr3_aa: CASPLRYQPQHF; cdr3_nt: TGTGCCAGCCCGTTACGGTATCAGCCCCAGCATTTT
v_call: TRBV11-3; j_call: TRBJ1-1; clone_size: -; cdr3_length: 12; d_call: -; cdr3_aa: CASTDMNTEAFF; cdr3_nt: TGTGCCAGCACCGACATGAACACTGAAGCTTTCTTT
v_call: TRBV19; j_call: TRBJ1-3; clone_size: -; cdr3_length: 11; d_call: -; cdr3_aa: CASRRGNTIYF; cdr3_nt: TGTGCCAGTCGTCGGGGAAACACCATATATTTT
v_call: TRBV6-5; j_call: TRBJ2-1; clone_size: -; cdr3_length: 14; d_call: -; cdr3_aa: CASSHGGPLNEQFF; cdr3_nt: TGTGCCAGCAGTCACGGGGGTCCCCTGAATGAGCAGTTCTTC
v_call: TRBV28; j_call: TRBJ2-7; clone_size: -; cdr3_length: 16; d_call: TRBD2; cdr3_aa: CASSLAAGPGRYEQYF; cdr3_nt: TGTGCCAGCAGTTTAGCGGCCGGTCCCGGGAGGTACGAGCAGTACTTC
v_call: TRBV7-9; j_call: TRBJ2-3; clone_size: -; cdr3_length: 15; d_call: -; cdr3_aa: CASLAQGPSTDTQYF; cdr3_nt: TGTGCCAGCCTTGCCCAGGGCCCTAGCACAGATACGCAGTATTTT
v_call: TRBV4-1; j_call: TRBJ2-7; clone_size: once; cdr3_length: 17; d_call: TRBD2; cdr3_aa: CASSQGGLAGGSYEQYF; cdr3_nt: TGCGCCAGCAGCCAAGGGGGACTAGCGGGGGGGTCCTACGAGCAGTACTTC
v_call: TRBV5-1; j_call: TRBJ2-7; clone_size: -; cdr3_length: 15; d_call: TRBD2; cdr3_aa: CASSWVGAGDYEQYF; cdr3_nt: TGCGCCAGCAGCTGGGTGGGAGCGGGAGACTACGAGCAGTACTTC
v_call: TRBV5-4; j_call: TRBJ2-1; clone_size: -; cdr3_length: 16; d_call: TRBD2; cdr3_aa: CASSGGTSGTDNEQFF; cdr3_nt: TGTGCCAGCAGCGGGGGGACTAGCGGGACAGACAATGAGCAGTTCTTC
v_call: TRBV4-1; j_call: TRBJ2-1; clone_size: -; cdr3_length: 14; d_call: -; cdr3_aa: CASSYGGMYNEQFF; cdr3_nt: TGCGCCAGCAGCTATGGGGGGATGTACAATGAGCAGTTCTTC
v_call: TRBV5-5; j_call: TRBJ2-7; clone_size: -; cdr3_length: 19; d_call: TRBD2; cdr3_aa: CASSPRTSGLPRSSYEQYF; cdr3_nt: TGTGCCAGCAGCCCCCGGACTAGCGGCCTCCCAAGGAGCTCCTACGAGCAGTACTTC
v_call: TRBV19; j_call: TRBJ2-1; clone_size: -; cdr3_length: 18; d_call: TRBD2; cdr3_aa: CASSPTPSLAGYYNEQFF; cdr3_nt: TGTGCCAGTTCTCCAACTCCCTCCCTAGCGGGATACTACAATGAGCAGTTCTTC
v_call: TRBV4-3; j_call: TRBJ2-7; clone_size: -; cdr3_length: 16; d_call: TRBD2; cdr3_aa: CASSQSSAGEGIKQYF; cdr3_nt: TGCGCCAGCAGCCAAAGTTCTGCGGGAGAGGGGATCAAGCAGTACTTC
v_call: TRBV4-3; j_call: TRBJ2-1; clone_size: -; cdr3_length: 15; d_call: TRBD1; cdr3_aa: CASSQDGTGHNEQFF; cdr3_nt: TGCGCCAGCAGCCAGGACGGGACAGGGCACAATGAGCAGTTCTTC
v_call: TRBV27; j_call: TRBJ2-3; clone_size: once; cdr3_length: 13; d_call: -; cdr3_aa: CASSFGNTDTQYF; cdr3_nt: TGTGCCAGCAGTTTCGGGAACACAGATACGCAGTATTTT
v_call: TRBV19; j_call: TRBJ2-5; clone_size: -; cdr3_length: 14; d_call: TRBD1; cdr3_aa: CASRLDRGSETQYF; cdr3_nt: TGTGCCAGTAGGTTGGACAGGGGGTCTGAGACCCAGTACTTC
v_call: TRBV18; j_call: TRBJ2-5; clone_size: -; cdr3_length: 11; d_call: -; cdr3_aa: CASSHTETQYF; cdr3_nt: TGTGCCAGCTCACACACAGAGACCCAGTACTTC
v_call: TRBV19; j_call: TRBJ1-5; clone_size: -; cdr3_length: 15; d_call: -; cdr3_aa: CASSIMGATGQPQHF; cdr3_nt: TGTGCCAGTAGTATAATGGGGGCCACAGGGCAGCCCCAGCATTTT
v_call: TRBV6-1; j_call: TRBJ2-1; clone_size: -; cdr3_length: 18; d_call: TRBD1; cdr3_aa: CASSGGQGDTHFYNEQFF; cdr3_nt: TGTGCCAGCAGTGGGGGACAGGGGGATACACACTTTTACAATGAGCAGTTCTTC
v_call: TRBV7-9; j_call: TRBJ2-3; clone_size: once; cdr3_length: 17; d_call: TRBD2; cdr3_aa: CASSLEPSGGARDTQYF; cdr3_nt: TGTGCCAGCAGCCTCGAACCTAGCGGGGGGGCTCGAGATACGCAGTATTTT
v_call: TRBV2; j_call: TRBJ1-2; clone_size: -; cdr3_length: 13; d_call: -; cdr3_aa: CASSESTAYGYTF; cdr3_nt: TGTGCCAGCAGTGAATCGACTGCCTATGGCTACACCTTC
v_call: TRBV7-9; j_call: TRBJ2-2; clone_size: -; cdr3_length: 12; d_call: -; cdr3_aa: CASSTGSGELFF; cdr3_nt: TGTGCCAGCAGCACAGGGTCCGGGGAGCTGTTTTTT
v_call: TRBV27; j_call: TRBJ2-5; clone_size: -; cdr3_length: 14; d_call: TRBD2; cdr3_aa: CASSLAGEGETQYF; cdr3_nt: TGTGCCAGCAGTTTGGCGGGAGAAGGGGAGACCCAGTACTTC
v_call: TRBV28; j_call: TRBJ1-1; clone_size: -; cdr3_length: 17; d_call: TRBD1; cdr3_aa: CASSHAGTGVKIPEAFF; cdr3_nt: TGTGCCAGCAGCCATGCCGGGACAGGGGTCAAGATCCCTGAAGCTTTCTTT
v_call: TRBV23-1; j_call: TRBJ2-1; clone_size: -; cdr3_length: 15; d_call: TRBD2; cdr3_aa: CASSPHGRAYNEQFF; cdr3_nt: TGCGCCAGCAGCCCCCACGGGAGGGCCTACAATGAGCAGTTCTTC
v_call: TRBV6-1; j_call: TRBJ2-7; clone_size: -; cdr3_length: 20; d_call: -; cdr3_aa: CASSGYRDRDVAGTPYEQYF; cdr3_nt: TGTGCCAGCAGTGGCTACCGGGACAGGGATGTAGCGGGAACCCCCTACGAGCAGTACTTC
v_call: TRBV2; j_call: TRBJ1-2; clone_size: -; cdr3_length: 18; d_call: -; cdr3_aa: CASSEEIGGPTPNYGYTF; cdr3_nt: TGTGCCAGCAGTGAAGAGATAGGAGGACCAACCCCAAACTATGGCTACACCTTC
v_call: TRBV7-9; j_call: TRBJ1-1; clone_size: -; cdr3_length: 15; d_call: -; cdr3_aa: CATLEGGGRNTEAFF; cdr3_nt: TGTGCCACCTTGGAGGGTGGAGGAAGAAACACTGAAGCTTTCTTT
v_call: TRBV7-9; j_call: TRBJ2-3; clone_size: -; cdr3_length: 17; d_call: TRBD2; cdr3_aa: CASSELAGGLWGDTQYF; cdr3_nt: TGTGCCAGCAGCGAACTAGCGGGGGGGCTTTGGGGAGATACGCAGTATTTT
v_call: TRBV6-7; j_call: TRBJ2-1; clone_size: -; cdr3_length: 21; d_call: TRBD1; cdr3_aa: CASSYSPLGTGGWREAPNPFF; cdr3_nt: TGTGCCAGCAGTTACTCCCCTTTGGGGACAGGGGGCTGGCGGGAGGCTCCGAATCCGTTCTTC
v_call: TRBV4-2; j_call: TRBJ2-5; clone_size: -; cdr3_length: 14; d_call: -; cdr3_aa: CASSEGAFQETQYF; cdr3_nt: TGTGCCAGCAGCGAAGGGGCCTTCCAAGAGACCCAGTACTTC
v_call: TRBV29-1; j_call: TRBJ2-5; clone_size: few; cdr3_length: 13; d_call: -; cdr3_aa: CSVDGRRGETQYF; cdr3_nt: TGCAGCGTTGACGGGCGGAGAGGGGAGACCCAGTACTTC
v_call: TRBV7-6; j_call: TRBJ2-7; clone_size: -; cdr3_length: 16; d_call: -; cdr3_aa: CASSLGDLATSGEQYF; cdr3_nt: TGTGCCAGCAGCTTAGGGGATCTAGCGACGTCAGGCGAGCAGTACTTC
v_call: TRBV2; j_call: TRBJ2-7; clone_size: -; cdr3_length: 15; d_call: -; cdr3_aa: CASTTVGGGTYEQYF; cdr3_nt: TGTGCCAGCACCACCGTGGGGGGGGGCACCTACGAGCAGTACTTC